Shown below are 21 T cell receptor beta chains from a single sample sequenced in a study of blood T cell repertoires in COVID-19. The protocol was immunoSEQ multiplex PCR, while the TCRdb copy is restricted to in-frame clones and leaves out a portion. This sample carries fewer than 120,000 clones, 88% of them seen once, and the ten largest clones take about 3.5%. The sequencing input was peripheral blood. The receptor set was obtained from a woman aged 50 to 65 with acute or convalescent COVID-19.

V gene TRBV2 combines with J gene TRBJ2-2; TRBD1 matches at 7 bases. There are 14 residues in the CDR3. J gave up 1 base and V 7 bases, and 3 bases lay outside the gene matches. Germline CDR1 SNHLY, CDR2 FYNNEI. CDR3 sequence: CASKRQGNTGELFF. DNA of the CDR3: TGTGCCAGCAAACGACAGGGGAACACCGGGGAGCTGTTTTTT.

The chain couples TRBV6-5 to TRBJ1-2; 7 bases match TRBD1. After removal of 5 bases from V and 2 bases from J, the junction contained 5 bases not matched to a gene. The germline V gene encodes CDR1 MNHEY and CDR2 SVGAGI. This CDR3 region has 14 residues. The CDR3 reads CASSRQGPNYGYTF. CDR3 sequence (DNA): TGTGCCAGCAGTCGACAGGGCCCAAACTATGGCTACACCTTC.

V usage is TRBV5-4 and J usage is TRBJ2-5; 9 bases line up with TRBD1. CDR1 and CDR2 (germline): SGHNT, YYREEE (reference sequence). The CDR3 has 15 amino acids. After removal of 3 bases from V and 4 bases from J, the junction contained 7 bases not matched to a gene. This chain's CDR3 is CASSSRDRVGETQYF. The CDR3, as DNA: TGTGCCAGCAGCTCCCGGGACAGGGTGGGAGAGACCCAGTACTTC.

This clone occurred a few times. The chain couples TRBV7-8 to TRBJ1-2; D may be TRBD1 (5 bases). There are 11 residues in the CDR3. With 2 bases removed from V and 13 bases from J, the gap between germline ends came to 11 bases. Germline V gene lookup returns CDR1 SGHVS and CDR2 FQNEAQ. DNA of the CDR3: TGTGCCAGCAGCTTACAGGGTCCCTGCACCTTC. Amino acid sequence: CASSLQGPCTF.

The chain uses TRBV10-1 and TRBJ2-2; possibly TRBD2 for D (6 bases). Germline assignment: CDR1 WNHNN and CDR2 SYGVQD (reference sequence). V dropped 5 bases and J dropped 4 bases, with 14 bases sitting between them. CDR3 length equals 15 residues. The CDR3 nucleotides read TGCGCCAGCAGTAGACGGGAGCCGGGCACCGGGGAGCTGTTTTTT. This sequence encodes CASSRREPGTGELFF.

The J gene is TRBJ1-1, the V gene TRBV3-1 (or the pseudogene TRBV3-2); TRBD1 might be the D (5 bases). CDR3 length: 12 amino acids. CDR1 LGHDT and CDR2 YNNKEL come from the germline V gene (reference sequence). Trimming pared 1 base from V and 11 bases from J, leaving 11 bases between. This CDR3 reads CASSQALGGAFF. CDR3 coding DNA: TGTGCCAGCAGCCAAGCCCTTGGGGGGGCTTTCTTT.

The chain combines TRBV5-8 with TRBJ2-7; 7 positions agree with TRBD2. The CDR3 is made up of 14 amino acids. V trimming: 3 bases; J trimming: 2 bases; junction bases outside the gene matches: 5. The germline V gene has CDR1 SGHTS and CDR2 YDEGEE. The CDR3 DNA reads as TGTGCCAGCAGCTCTAAGCGGGATCCCTACGAGCAGTACTTC. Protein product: CASSSKRDPYEQYF.

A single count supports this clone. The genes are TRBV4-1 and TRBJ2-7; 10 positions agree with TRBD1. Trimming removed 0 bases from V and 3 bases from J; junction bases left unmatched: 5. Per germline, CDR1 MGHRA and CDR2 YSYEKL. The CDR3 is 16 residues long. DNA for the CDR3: TGCGCCAGCAGCCAAGACTCCGGGACAGGGGACTACGAGCAGTACTTC. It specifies CASSQDSGTGDYEQYF.

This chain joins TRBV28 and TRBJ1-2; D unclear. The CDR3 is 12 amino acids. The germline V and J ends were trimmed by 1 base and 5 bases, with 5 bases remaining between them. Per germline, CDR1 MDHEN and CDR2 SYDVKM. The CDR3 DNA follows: TGTGCCAGCAGTTTATACATTTATGGCTACACCTTC. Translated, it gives CASSLYIYGYTF.

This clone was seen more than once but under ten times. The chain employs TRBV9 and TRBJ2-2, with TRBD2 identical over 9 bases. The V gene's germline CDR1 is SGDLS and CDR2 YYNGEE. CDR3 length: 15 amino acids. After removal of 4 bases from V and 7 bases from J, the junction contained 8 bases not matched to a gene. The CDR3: CASSPRASGNGELFF. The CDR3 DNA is TGTGCCAGCAGCCCTCGGGCTAGCGGGAACGGGGAGCTGTTTTTT.

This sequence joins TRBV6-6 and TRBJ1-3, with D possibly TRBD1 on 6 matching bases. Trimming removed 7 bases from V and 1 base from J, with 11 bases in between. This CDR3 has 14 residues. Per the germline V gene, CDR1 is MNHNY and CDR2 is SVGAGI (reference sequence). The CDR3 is CASIKDRSGNTIYF. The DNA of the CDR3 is TGTGCCAGCATCAAGGACAGATCTGGAAACACCATATATTTT.

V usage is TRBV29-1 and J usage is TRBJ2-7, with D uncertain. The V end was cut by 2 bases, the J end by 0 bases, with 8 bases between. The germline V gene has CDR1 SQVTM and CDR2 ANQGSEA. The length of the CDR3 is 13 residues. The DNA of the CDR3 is TGCAGCGTTGAATCGCGGAACTCCTACGAGCAGTACTTC. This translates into CSVESRNSYEQYF.

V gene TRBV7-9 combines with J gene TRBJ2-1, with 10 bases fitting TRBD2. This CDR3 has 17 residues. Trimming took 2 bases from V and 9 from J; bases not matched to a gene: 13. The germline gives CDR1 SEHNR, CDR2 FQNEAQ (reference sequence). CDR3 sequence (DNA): TGTGCCAGCAGCTTAACCGGGACTAGCGTGCCGAGGAGTGAGCAGTTCTTC. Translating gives CASSLTGTSVPRSEQFF.

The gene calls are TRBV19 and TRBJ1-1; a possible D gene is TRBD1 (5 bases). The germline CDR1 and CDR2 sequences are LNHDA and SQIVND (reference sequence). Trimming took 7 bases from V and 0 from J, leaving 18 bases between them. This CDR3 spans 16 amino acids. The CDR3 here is CASKGRVGILNTEAFF. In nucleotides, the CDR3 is TGTGCCAGTAAGGGCAGGGTTGGGATATTGAACACTGAAGCTTTCTTT.

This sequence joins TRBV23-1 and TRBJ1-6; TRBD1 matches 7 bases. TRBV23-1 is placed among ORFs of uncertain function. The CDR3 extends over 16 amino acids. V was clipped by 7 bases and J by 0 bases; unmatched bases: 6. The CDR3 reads CASKGQFFSYNSPLHF. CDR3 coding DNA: TGCGCCAGCAAGGGACAGTTCTTCTCCTATAATTCACCCCTCCACTTT.

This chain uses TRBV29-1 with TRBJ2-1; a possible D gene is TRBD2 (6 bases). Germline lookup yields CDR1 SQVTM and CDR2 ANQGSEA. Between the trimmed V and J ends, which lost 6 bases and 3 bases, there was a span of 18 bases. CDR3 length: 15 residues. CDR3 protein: CSVGSGLALYNEQFF. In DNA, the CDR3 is TGCAGCGTGGGGTCGGGGCTAGCGCTCTACAATGAGCAGTTCTTC.

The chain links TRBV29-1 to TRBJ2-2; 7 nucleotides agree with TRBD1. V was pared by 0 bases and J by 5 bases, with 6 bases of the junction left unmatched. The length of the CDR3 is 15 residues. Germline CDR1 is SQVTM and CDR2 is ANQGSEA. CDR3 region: CSVEDADRPTGELFF. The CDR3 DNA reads TGCAGCGTTGAAGACGCGGACAGGCCTACCGGGGAGCTGTTTTTT.

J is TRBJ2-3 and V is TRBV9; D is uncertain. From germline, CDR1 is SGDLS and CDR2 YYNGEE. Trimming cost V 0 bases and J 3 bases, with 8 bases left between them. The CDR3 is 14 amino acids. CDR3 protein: CASSVVSGTDTQYF. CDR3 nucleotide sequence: TGTGCCAGCAGCGTAGTATCAGGAACAGATACGCAGTATTTT.

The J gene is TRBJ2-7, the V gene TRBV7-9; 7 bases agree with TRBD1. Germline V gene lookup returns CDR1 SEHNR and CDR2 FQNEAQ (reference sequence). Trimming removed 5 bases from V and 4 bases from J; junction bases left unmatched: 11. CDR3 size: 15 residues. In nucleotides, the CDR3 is TGTGCCAGCAGCCCGCGCGAAGGACAGGTTTACGAGCAGTACTTC. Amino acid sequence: CASSPREGQVYEQYF.

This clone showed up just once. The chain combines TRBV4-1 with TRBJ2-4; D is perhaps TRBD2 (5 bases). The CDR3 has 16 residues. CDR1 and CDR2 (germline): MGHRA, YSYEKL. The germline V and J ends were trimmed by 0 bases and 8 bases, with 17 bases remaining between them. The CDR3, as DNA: TGCGCCAGCAGCCAAGATCCCGCAGCGGCGAAGGACATTCAGTACTTC. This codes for CASSQDPAAAKDIQYF.

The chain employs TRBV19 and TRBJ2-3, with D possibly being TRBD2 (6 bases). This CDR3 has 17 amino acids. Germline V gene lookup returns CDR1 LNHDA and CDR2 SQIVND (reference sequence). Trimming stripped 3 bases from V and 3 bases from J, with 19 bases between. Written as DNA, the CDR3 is TGTGCCAGTAGTATCAGGGTTCCGGGAGCAAGTACAGATACGCAGTATTTT. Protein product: CASSIRVPGASTDTQYF.